This entry describes one T cell receptor (beta chain). No antigen is known for it. One base away there is no much larger clone; base qualities are not given. TCRbeta CDR3 regions were amplified from genomic DNA by means of the immunoSEQ Assay, a bias-controlled multiplex PCR. As for the authors' bioinformatics: Nucleated cell counts per sample were estimated from amplification of reference gene primers within the assay. To quantify the absolute abundance of each unique TCRbeta CDR3 rearrangement, sequence reads were collapsed and filtered. Productive Simpson clonality was computed per sample as the square root of Simpson's diversity index over productive rearrangements. TCRdb took this table from immuneACCESS and kept in-frame rearrangements with V and J called. Such tables lack part of the clones; where checked against another copy, unresolved V genes explain under half of the gap, and the rest is unexplained. V and J calls and clone size are copied from that table; D and trimming were computed from the DNA. For this sample the table gives roughly 370,000 clones, of which approximately 90% were detected only once. Jointly, the top ten make up around 9.3% of the sample.

The source of the sample is a study of blood T cell repertoires in COVID-19 (dated by TCRdb to about 2020). Describing the broader study: Samples covering the acute and convalescent phases of COVID-19 were provided by collaborators in the United States, Italy and Spain. The prospective study material was composed of cDNA or gDNA derived from T cells, B-cell-depleted T cells, or PBMCs. Subjects who had been exposed to COVID-19, were actively infected with it, or had recovered from it provided the deeply sampled blood TCRbeta repertoires that made up the dataset. The repertoires were made available in a free public database intended to serve as a resource for research on the immune response to SARS-CoV-2. Samples came from the ongoing ImmuneRACE study (first 160 participants) plus 1,254 subjects from 6 global collaborators. Sample metadata almost always included a de-identified subject ID, COVID-19 status, age in years and sex. Where available, HLA class I and class II types were obtained from metadata supplied by the sample provider rather than from assay-based typing. The full study reports these points: Clinical and demographic metadata were provided uncurated, with the amount varying by source and participant.

There are 15 amino acids in the CDR3, from cysteine to phenylalanine inclusive. Left in the record is the CDR3 DNA by itself, 45 bases read in frame from the first base. From a lookup of the germline V gene, CDR1 and CDR2 are SGHTA and FQGNSA. After removal of 9 bases from V and 0 bases from J, the junction retains 8 bases not matched to a gene. Participants in the prospective study were aged roughly 18 to 89 years, lived in under 30 United States geographic areas, and enrolled through a virtual design. In the prospective study, cohorts were assigned on the basis of participant-reported clinical history obtained from a screening survey and a study questionnaire. Recovered participants in ImmuneRACE Cohort 3 were defined as having two consecutive negative NP/OP PCR tests, clearance from a healthcare professional, or resolution of symptoms. Mobile phlebotomists in the prospective study collected whole blood, serum and a nasopharyngeal or oropharyngeal swab from every participant. Additional blood draws and questionnaires over an approximately 2-month period could optionally be provided by prospective study participants. Before DNA extraction, blood samples from the prospective study were shipped at room temperature or frozen.

Recombination joined TRBV7-2 with TRBJ1-3; 7 nucleotides in the junction match TRBD1. This clonotype was sampled from a woman in her forties or fifties who had recovered from COVID-19. Sequenced input: PBMCs or T cells enriched from blood (not recorded which). This receptor has the CDR3 CASGDRALSGNTIYF. The sequenced DNA is TGTGCCAGTGGAGACAGGGCCCTCTCTGGAAACACCATATATTTT. Full variable domain (CDR3 extended with the reference TRBV7-2 and TRBJ1-3 proteins): GAGVSQSPSNKVTEKGKDVELRCDPISGHTALYWYRQSLGQGLEFLIYFQGNSAPDKSGLPSDRFSAERTGGSVSTLTIQRTQQEDSAVYLCASGDRALSGNTIYFGEGSWLTVV.